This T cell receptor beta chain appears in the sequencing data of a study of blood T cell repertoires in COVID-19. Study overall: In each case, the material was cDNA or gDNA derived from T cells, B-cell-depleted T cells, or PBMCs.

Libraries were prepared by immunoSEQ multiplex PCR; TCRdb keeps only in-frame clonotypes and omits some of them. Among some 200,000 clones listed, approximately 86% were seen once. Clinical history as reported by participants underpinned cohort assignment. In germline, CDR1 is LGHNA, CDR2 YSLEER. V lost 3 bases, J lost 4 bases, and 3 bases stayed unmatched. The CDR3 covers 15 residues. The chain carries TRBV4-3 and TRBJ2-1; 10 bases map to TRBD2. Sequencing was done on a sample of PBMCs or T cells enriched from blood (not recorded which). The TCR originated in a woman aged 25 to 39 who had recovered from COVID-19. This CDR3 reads CASSHSGGGYNEQFF. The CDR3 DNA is TGCGCCAGCAGCCACAGCGGGGGGGGTTACAATGAGCAGTTCTTC.